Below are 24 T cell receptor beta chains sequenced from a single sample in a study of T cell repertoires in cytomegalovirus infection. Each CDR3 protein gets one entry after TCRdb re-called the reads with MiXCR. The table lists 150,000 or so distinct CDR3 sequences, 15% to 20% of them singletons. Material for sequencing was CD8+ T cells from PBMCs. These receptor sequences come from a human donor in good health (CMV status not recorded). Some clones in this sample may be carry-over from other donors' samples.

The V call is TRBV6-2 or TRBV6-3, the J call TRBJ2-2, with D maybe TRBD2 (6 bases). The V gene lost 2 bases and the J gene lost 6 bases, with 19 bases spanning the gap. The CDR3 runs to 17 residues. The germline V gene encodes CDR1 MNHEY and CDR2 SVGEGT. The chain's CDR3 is CASSYPRLARGPGELFF. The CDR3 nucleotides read TGTGCCAGCAGTTACCCGAGGCTAGCGCGAGGGCCCGGGGAGCTGTTTTTT.

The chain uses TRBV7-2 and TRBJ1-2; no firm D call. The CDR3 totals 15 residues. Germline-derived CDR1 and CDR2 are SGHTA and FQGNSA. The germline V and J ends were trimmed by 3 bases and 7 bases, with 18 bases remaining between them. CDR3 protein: CASSFLPKAEAGYTF. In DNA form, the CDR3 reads TGTGCCAGCAGCTTTCTACCCAAAGCCGAGGCTGGCTACACCTTC. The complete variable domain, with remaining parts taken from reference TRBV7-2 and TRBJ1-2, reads GAGVSQSPSNKVTEKGKDVELRCDPISGHTALYWYRQSLGQGLEFLIYFQGNSAPDKSGLPSDRFSAERTGGSVSTLTIQRTQQEDSAVYLCASSFLPKAEAGYTFGSGTRLTVV.

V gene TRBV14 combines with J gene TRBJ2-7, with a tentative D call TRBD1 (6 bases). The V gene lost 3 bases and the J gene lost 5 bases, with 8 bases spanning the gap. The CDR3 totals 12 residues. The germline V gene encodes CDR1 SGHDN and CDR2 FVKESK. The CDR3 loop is CASSHTGHEQYF. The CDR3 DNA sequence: TGTGCCAGCAGCCATACAGGGCACGAGCAGTACTTC.

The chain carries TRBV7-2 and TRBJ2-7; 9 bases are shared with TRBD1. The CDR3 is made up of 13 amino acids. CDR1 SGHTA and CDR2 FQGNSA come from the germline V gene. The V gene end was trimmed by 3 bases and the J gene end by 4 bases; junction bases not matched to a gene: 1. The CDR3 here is CASSFGTGYEQYF. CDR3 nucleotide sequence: TGTGCCAGCAGCTTCGGGACAGGGTACGAGCAGTACTTC.

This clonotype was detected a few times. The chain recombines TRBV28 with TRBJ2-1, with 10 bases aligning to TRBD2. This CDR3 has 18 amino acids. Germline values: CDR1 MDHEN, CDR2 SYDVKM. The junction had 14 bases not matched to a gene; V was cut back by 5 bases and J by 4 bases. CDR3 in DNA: TGTGCCAGCAGTACCCCGGACAGAGCGGGAGGGTCGTACAATGAGCAGTTCTTC. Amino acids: CASSTPDRAGGSYNEQFF.

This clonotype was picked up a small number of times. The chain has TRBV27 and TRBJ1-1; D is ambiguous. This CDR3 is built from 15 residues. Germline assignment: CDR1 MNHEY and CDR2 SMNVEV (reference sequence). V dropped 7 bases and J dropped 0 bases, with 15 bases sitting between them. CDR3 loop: CASNTRWNMNTEAFF. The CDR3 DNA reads TGTGCCAGCAACACCCGATGGAACATGAACACTGAAGCTTTCTTT.

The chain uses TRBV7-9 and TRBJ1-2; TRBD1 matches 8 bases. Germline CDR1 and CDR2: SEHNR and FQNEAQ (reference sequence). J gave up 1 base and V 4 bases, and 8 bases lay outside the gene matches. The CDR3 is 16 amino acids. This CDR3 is CASSSRTGTHNYGYTF. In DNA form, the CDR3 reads TGTGCCAGCAGCTCTAGGACAGGGACGCATAACTATGGCTACACCTTC. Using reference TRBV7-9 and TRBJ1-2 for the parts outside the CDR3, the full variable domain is DTGVSQNPRHKITKRGQNVTFRCDPISEHNRLYWYRQTLGQGPEFLTYFQNEAQLEKSRLLSDRFSAERPKGSFSTLEIQRTEQGDSAMYLCASSSRTGTHNYGYTFGSGTRLTVV.

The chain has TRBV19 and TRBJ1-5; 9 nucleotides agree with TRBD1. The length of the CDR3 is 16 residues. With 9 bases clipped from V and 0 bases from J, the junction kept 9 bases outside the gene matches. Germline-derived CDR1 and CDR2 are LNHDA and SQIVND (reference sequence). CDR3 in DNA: TGTGCCAGCAGAATCCCGGGACAGGGTAGCAATCAGCCCCAGCATTTT. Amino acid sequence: CASRIPGQGSNQPQHF.

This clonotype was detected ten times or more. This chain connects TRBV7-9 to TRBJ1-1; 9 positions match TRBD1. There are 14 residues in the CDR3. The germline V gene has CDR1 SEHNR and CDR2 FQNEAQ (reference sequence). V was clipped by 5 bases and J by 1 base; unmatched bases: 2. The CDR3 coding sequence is TGTGCCAGCAGCCCACAGGGGGCGAACACTGAAGCTTTCTTT. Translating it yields CASSPQGANTEAFF.

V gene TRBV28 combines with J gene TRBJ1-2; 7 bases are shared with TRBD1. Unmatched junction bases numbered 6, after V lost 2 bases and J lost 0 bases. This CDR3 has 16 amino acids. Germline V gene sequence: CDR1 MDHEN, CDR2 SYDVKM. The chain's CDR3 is CASSLDRDSANYGYTF. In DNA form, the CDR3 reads TGTGCCAGCAGTTTAGACAGGGATTCGGCTAACTATGGCTACACCTTC.

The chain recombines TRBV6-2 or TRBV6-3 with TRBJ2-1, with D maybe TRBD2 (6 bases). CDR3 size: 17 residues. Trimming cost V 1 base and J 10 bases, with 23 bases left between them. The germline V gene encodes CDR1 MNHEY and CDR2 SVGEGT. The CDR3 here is CASSYWDGGLSATEQFF. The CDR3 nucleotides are TGTGCCAGCAGTTACTGGGACGGGGGTCTATCCGCGACCGAGCAGTTCTTC.

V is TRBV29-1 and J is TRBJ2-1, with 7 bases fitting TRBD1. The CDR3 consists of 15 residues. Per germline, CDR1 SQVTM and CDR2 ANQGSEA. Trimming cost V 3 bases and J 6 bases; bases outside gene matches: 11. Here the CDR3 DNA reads TGCAGCGTTGATTATGTGACAGGGAGAAGCAATGAGCAGTTCTTC. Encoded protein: CSVDYVTGRSNEQFF.

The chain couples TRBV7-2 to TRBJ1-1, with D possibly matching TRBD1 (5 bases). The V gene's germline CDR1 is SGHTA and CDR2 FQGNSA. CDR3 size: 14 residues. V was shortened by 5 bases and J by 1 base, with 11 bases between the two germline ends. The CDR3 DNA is TGTGCCAGCAGCCTTGCAAGGGGGAACACTGAAGCTTTCTTT. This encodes CASSLARGNTEAFF.

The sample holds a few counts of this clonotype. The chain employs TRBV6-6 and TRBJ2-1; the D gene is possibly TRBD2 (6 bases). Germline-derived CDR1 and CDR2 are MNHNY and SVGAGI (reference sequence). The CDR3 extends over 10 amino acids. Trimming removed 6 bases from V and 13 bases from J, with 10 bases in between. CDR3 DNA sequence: TGTGCCAGCAGCGCGGGACTCCAGTTCTTC. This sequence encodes CASSAGLQFF.

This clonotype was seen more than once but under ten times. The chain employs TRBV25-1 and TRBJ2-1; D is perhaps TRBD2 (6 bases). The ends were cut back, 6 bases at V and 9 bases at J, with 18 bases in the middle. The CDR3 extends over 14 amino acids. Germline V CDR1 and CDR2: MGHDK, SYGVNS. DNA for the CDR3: TGTGCCAGCAGGGGCCTCGGGGGTGTGAGTGAGCAGTTCTTC. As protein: CASRGLGGVSEQFF.

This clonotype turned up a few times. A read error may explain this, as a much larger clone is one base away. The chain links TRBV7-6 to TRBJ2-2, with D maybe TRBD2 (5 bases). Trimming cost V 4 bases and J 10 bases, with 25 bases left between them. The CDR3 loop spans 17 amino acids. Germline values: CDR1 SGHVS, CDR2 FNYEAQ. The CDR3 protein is CASSSDGRARGPVELFF. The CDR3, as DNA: TGTGCCAGCAGCTCAGACGGTCGAGCGAGAGGGCCCGTGGAGCTGTTTTTT.

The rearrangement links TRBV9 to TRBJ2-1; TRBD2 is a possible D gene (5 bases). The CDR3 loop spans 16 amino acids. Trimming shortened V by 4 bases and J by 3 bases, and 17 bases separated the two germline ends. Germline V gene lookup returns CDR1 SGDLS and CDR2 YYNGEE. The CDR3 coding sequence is TGTGCCAGCAGCACAACGGGGTCCTCCAGCTACAATGAGCAGTTCTTC. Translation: CASSTTGSSSYNEQFF.

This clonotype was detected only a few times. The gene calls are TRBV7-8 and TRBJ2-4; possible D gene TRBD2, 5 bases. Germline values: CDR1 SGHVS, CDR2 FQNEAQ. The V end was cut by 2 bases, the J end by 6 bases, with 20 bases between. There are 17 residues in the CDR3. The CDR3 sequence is CASSLPGSPGSRNIQYF. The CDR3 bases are TGTGCCAGCAGCTTACCGGGGTCCCCGGGGTCCAGAAACATTCAGTACTTC. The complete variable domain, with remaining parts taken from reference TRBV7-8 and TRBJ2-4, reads GAGVSQSPRYKVAKRGQDVALRCDPISGHVSLFWYQQALGQGPEFLTYFQNEAQLDKSGLPSDRFFAERPEGSVSTLKIQRTQQEDSAVYLCASSLPGSPGSRNIQYFGAGTRLSVL.

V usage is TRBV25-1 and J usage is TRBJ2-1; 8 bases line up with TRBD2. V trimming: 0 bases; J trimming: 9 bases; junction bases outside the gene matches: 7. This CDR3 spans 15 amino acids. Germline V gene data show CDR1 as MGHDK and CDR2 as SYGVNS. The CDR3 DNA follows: TGTGCCAGCAGTGAATACGTGGGGGCGGGGGGTGAGCAGTTCTTC. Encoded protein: CASSEYVGAGGEQFF.

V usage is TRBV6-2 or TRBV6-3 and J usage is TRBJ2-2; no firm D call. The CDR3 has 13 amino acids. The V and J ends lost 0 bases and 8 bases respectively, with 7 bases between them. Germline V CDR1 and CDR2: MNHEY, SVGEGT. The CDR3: CASSYSLGGELFF. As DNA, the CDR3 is TGTGCCAGCAGTTACTCCCTCGGGGGGGAGCTGTTTTTT.

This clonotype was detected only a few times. CDR3 nucleotide sequence: TGCAGCGTTGAAGAGAGAGACCGACAGGGGCGTTGGTACGAGCAGTACTTC. Protein: CSVEERDRQGRWYEQYF. This chain uses TRBV29-1 with TRBJ2-7; 8 bases match TRBD1. After removal of 0 bases from V and 4 bases from J, the junction contained 14 bases not matched to a gene. The CDR3 totals 17 residues. Germline assignment: CDR1 SQVTM and CDR2 ANQGSEA.

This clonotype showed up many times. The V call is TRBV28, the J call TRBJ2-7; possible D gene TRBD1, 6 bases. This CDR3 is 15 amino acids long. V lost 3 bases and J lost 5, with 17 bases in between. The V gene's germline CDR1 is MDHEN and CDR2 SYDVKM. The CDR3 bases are TGTGCCAGCAGTTTTCAGAGCTCAGGGGTTCACGAGCAGTACTTC. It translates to CASSFQSSGVHEQYF.

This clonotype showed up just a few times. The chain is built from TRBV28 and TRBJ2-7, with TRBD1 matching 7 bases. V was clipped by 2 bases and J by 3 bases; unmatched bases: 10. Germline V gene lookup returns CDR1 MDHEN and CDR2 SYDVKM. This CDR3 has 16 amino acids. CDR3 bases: TGTGCCAGCAGTTTAAGACGAGTAGGACAGGTCTACGAGCAGTACTTC. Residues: CASSLRRVGQVYEQYF.

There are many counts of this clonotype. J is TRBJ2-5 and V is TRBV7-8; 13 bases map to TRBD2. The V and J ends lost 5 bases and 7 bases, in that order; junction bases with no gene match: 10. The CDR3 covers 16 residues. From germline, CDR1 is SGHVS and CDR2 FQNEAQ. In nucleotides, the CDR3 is TGTGCCAGCAGCCCCCGGACTAGCGGGGGTGCCAGGACCCAGTACTTC. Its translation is CASSPRTSGGARTQYF.